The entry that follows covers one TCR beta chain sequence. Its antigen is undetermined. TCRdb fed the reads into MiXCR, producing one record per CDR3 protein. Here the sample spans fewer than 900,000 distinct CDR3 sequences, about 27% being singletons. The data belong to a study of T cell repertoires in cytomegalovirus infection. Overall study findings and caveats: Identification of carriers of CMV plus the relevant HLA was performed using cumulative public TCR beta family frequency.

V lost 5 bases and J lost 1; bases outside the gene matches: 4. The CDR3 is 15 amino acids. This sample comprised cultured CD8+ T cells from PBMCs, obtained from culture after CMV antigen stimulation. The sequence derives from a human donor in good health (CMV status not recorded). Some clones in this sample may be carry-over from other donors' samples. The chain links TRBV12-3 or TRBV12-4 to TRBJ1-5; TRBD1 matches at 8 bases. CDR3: CASSLRTGSNQPQHF. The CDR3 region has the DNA TGTGCCAGCAGTCTGAGGACAGGGAGCAATCAGCCCCAGCATTTT.